Following are 20 T cell receptor beta chains from one sample sequenced in a study of T cells after yellow fever vaccination. MiXCR, run by TCRdb on the 5' RACE reads, gives a single entry per CDR3 protein. The sample shows 150,000 to 200,000 distinct CDR3 sequences, approximately 6% of them seen only once. The sample was CD4+ T cells sorted from PBMCs, taken on the day of the first yellow fever vaccination. The receptors derive from a man aged 18 to 35 who received the YFV17D yellow fever vaccine.

This clonotype appeared a single time. The junction and the germline gene differ at one end; a read error may be behind it. The V call is TRBV9, the J call TRBJ2-2; possible D gene TRBD1, 6 bases. The germline gives CDR1 SGDLS, CDR2 YYNGEE. This CDR3 region has 16 residues. Here the CDR3 reads CASNVMPRTDTGELFF. The CDR3 DNA sequence: TGTGCCAGCAACGTAATGCCCAGGACAGACACCGGGGAGCTGTTTTTT.

This clonotype is medium-sized (0.01 to 0.1%). This rearrangement joins TRBV5-1 to TRBJ2-3; maybe TRBD1 (6 bases). Germline V CDR1 and CDR2: SGHRS, YFSETQ. The CDR3 consists of 14 residues. The V end lost 2 bases, the J end lost 2 bases, and 9 bases lay between the germline ends. As DNA, the CDR3 is TGCGCCAGCAGCTTAGGGGGTATCACAGATACGCAGTATTTT. It yields the protein CASSLGGITDTQYF.

This clonotype was counted between two and nine times. This chain joins TRBV5-6 and TRBJ1-5; TRBD1 agrees at 7 bases. In germline, CDR1 is SGHDT, CDR2 YYEEEE. With 4 bases clipped from V and 4 bases from J, the junction kept 8 bases outside the gene matches. This CDR3 is built from 15 residues. CDR3 sequence: CASSRWDRSNQPQHF. The CDR3 DNA is TGTGCCAGCAGCCGCTGGGACAGATCAAATCAGCCCCAGCATTTT.

This chain uses TRBV20-1 with TRBJ1-1; 8 bases are a match to TRBD1. V was pared by 0 bases and J by 5 bases, with 8 bases of the junction left unmatched. CDR1 and CDR2 from the germline V gene are DFQATT and SNEGSKA (reference sequence). The CDR3 is made up of 15 amino acids. DNA of the CDR3: TGCAGTGCTAGAGATTTGGCAGGGGGCTTAACTGAAGCTTTCTTT. It encodes CSARDLAGGLTEAFF.

This clonotype was observed many times. This chain joins TRBV6-5 and TRBJ2-1; 7 bases match TRBD2. This CDR3 spans 17 amino acids. J lost 2 bases, V lost 2 bases, and 9 bases had no gene match. The germline CDR1 and CDR2 sequences are MNHEY and SVGAGI. The CDR3 nucleotides are TGTGCCAGCAGTTACAAGTGGTCTAGCGGACCCTACAATGAGCAGTTCTTC. It is translated as CASSYKWSSGPYNEQFF.

This clonotype has at least ten counts. This sequence joins TRBV2 and TRBJ2-3, with 7 bases identical to TRBD1. Germline trimming cut 7 bases from V and 6 bases from J; bases unmatched to any gene: 10. Germline loops: CDR1 SNHLY, CDR2 FYNNEI. The CDR3 loop spans 14 amino acids. CDR3 amino acids: CASKRTGVLDTQYF. In DNA, the CDR3 is TGTGCCAGCAAGAGGACAGGAGTTTTGGATACGCAGTATTTT.

The chain recombines TRBV5-1 with TRBJ2-6; 7 bases align to TRBD1. The V and J ends lost 4 bases and 3 bases, in that order; junction bases with no gene match: 7. The CDR3 is 16 residues long. The germline CDR1 and CDR2 sequences are SGHRS and YFSETQ. As DNA, the CDR3 is TGCGCCAGCAGCCCCTACGCAGGGGGTGGGGCCAACGTCCTGACTTTC. It specifies CASSPYAGGGANVLTF.

This clonotype came up a few times. This chain uses TRBV24-1 with TRBJ1-5; D remains ambiguous. The ends were cut back, 3 bases at V and 4 bases at J, with 9 bases in the middle. Germline loops: CDR1 KGHDR, CDR2 SFDVKD. The CDR3 loop spans 14 amino acids. The CDR3 region has the DNA TGTGCCACCAGTGATGAGTGGGAGAATCAGCCCCAGCATTTT. Its translation is CATSDEWENQPQHF.

The V call is TRBV7-6, the J call TRBJ2-7; the D call may be TRBD1 or TRBD2 (5 bases each). The CDR3 is 13 amino acids. Germline assignment: CDR1 SGHVS and CDR2 FNYEAQ. The ends were cut back, 7 bases at V and 0 bases at J, with 10 bases in the middle. The CDR3 loop reads CASTSGSSYEQYF. The CDR3 DNA sequence: TGTGCCAGCACCTCAGGGAGCTCCTACGAGCAGTACTTC.

This sequence joins TRBV19 and TRBJ2-1, with a possible D match to TRBD2 (6 bases). V shed 6 bases and J shed 7 bases, with 16 bases lying between them. Germline V gene sequence: CDR1 LNHDA, CDR2 SQIVND (reference sequence). The CDR3 extends over 14 amino acids. The CDR3 protein is CASSPPRTKNEQFF. CDR3 DNA sequence: TGTGCCAGTAGCCCACCACGGACTAAGAATGAGCAGTTCTTC.

This clonotype was found many times. This chain joins TRBV6-5 and TRBJ2-1; 11 bases are a match to TRBD2. Looked up from germline, CDR1 is MNHEY and CDR2 is SVGAGI. V shed 6 bases, J shed 6 bases, and the junction held 4 bases outside the gene matches. This CDR3 spans 14 amino acids. CDR3 region: CASRLGLAANEQFF. CDR3 bases: TGTGCCAGCAGACTGGGACTAGCGGCCAATGAGCAGTTCTTC.

The V call is TRBV3-1, the J call TRBJ2-6; D might be TRBD2 (5 bases). The CDR3 runs to 16 residues. V gave up 1 base and J gave up 1 base, with 8 bases separating them. Germline V gives CDR1 LGHDT, CDR2 YNNKEL (reference sequence). CDR3 coding DNA: TGTGCCAGCAGCCAAGGGCCGGGATCTGGGGCCAACGTCCTGACTTTC. Protein: CASSQGPGSGANVLTF.

This clonotype has at least ten counts. The chain links TRBV7-9 to TRBJ2-5; 7 nucleotides align to TRBD2. The CDR3 extends over 14 amino acids. The ends lost 2 bases at V and 2 bases at J; junction bases unmatched: 2. Germline lookup yields CDR1 SEHNR and CDR2 FQNEAQ (reference sequence). The chain's CDR3 is CASSLFGGQETQYF. The CDR3 region has the DNA TGTGCCAGCAGCTTATTCGGGGGGCAAGAGACCCAGTACTTC.

This clonotype has a count of ten or more. The genes are TRBV6-2 or TRBV6-3 and TRBJ2-2; D may be TRBD1 (6 bases). CDR3 length equals 16 residues. The V end was cut by 6 bases, the J end by 6 bases, with 20 bases between. Germline loops: CDR1 MNHEY, CDR2 SVGEGT. The CDR3 region is CASSQGTRILAGELFF. CDR3 nucleotides: TGTGCCAGCAGCCAAGGGACAAGAATTTTGGCCGGGGAGCTGTTTTTT.

CDR3 nucleotide sequence: TGTGCCAGCAGTTACTCGAACTATCGGAGGTGGCCTGAAGCTTTCTTT. Its protein is CASSYSNYRRWPEAFF. The chain links TRBV6-5 to TRBJ1-1; D ambiguous. The V end was cut by 0 bases, the J end by 6 bases, with 17 bases between. There are 16 residues in the CDR3. CDR1 is MNHEY, CDR2 SVGAGI, per germline.

The chain is built from TRBV4-1 and TRBJ2-1, with 8 bases that match TRBD2. The CDR3 totals 17 residues. CDR1 and CDR2 from the germline V gene are MGHRA and YSYEKL. V lost 3 bases to trimming and J lost 6 bases; unmatched junction nucleotides: 13. CDR3 amino acids: CASSQGTLSGTSNEQFF. In DNA form, the CDR3 reads TGCGCCAGCAGCCAGGGAACACTCTCCGGGACTAGCAATGAGCAGTTCTTC.

This clonotype was seen ten or more times. The CDR3 DNA reads as TGTGCCAGCAGCCCCACCCGGGGGGACTCACCCCTCCACTTT. This sequence encodes CASSPTRGDSPLHF. The genes are TRBV7-2 and TRBJ1-6; a possible D gene is TRBD1 (5 bases). This CDR3 has 14 residues. V lost 5 bases, J lost 10 bases, and 15 bases lay in between. Germline V gene lookup returns CDR1 SGHTA and CDR2 FQGNSA.

In its sample, this clonotype was seen many times. The rearrangement links TRBV12-3 or TRBV12-4 to TRBJ2-2; D is possibly TRBD1 (5 bases). V shed 6 bases and J shed 5 bases, with 16 bases lying between them. This CDR3 is built from 15 residues. The CDR3 sequence is CASSSPRGNTGELFF. DNA for the CDR3: TGTGCCAGCAGCTCACCAAGGGGAAATACCGGGGAGCTGTTTTTT.

This chain connects TRBV7-2 to TRBJ2-7, with D perhaps matching TRBD2 (5 bases). Germline values: CDR1 SGHTA, CDR2 FQGNSA. The V end lost 3 bases, the J end lost 0 bases, and 9 bases lay between the germline ends. This CDR3 is built from 14 residues. In DNA, the CDR3 is TGTGCCAGCAGCTTGAGGGATCCCTCCTACGAGCAGTACTTC. Protein sequence: CASSLRDPSYEQYF.

The chain has TRBV6-6 and TRBJ2-7; either TRBD1 or TRBD2 may fit D (6 bases each). Deletions cut 2 bases from V and 4 bases from J, with 9 bases between. This CDR3 is 13 amino acids long. Germline values: CDR1 MNHNY, CDR2 SVGAGI (reference sequence). CDR3 DNA sequence: TGTGCCAGCAGTTACAGGGGGGTATACGAGCAGTACTTC. Residues: CASSYRGVYEQYF.